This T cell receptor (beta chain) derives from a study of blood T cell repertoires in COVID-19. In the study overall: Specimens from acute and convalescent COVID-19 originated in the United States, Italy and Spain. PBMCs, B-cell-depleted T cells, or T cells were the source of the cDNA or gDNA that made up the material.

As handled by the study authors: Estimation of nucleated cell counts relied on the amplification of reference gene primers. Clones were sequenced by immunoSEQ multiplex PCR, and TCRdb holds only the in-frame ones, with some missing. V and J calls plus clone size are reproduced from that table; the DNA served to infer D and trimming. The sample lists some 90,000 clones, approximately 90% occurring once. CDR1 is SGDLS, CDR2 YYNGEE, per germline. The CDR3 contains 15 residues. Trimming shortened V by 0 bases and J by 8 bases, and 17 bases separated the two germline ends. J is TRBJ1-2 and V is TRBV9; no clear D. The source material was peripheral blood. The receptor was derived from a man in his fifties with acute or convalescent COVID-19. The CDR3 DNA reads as TGTGCCAGCAGCGTAGAGGTTGGGAGGGATGTCGGCTACACCTTC. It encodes CASSVEVGRDVGYTF.